This T cell receptor beta chain is drawn from a study of blood T cells in healthy people across ages. As concerns this clonotype: Its matching antigen is unknown.

Study conclusions and caveats: Age showed a roughly linear inverse relationship with TCR beta diversity per million T cells.

Per the germline V gene, CDR1 is SEHNR and CDR2 is FQNEAQ (reference sequence). The V gene lost 5 bases and the J gene lost 3 bases, with 10 bases spanning the gap. The CDR3 totals 14 residues. A second roughly 6 to 11 cycle PCR used barcoded and J-beta primers. Each CDR3 protein is one row after TCRdb ran MiXCR on the 5' RACE reads. Of approximately 770,000 distinct CDR3 sequences detected, 55% to 75% appear once; the ten largest clones hold 20% to 25%. The chain employs TRBV7-9 and TRBJ1-4; possible D gene TRBD1, 5 bases. Sequenced input: blood. The sequence came from a young man in good health. The CDR3 is CASSDGGANEKLFF. CDR3 bases: TGTGCCAGCAGCGACGGGGGGGCTAATGAAAAACTGTTTTTT.